Listed here are 11 T cell receptor beta chains from one sample, sequenced in a study of blood T cells in healthy people across ages. The use of a sample-barcoded 5' primer and a J-beta primer mix characterized a second PCR of about 6 to 12 cycles. In TCRdb, the 5' RACE reads were re-called with MiXCR into one record per CDR3 protein. The sample holds around 1.7 million distinct CDR3 sequences, 25% to 30% seen once. The sequenced sample was blood. These TCRs come from a woman in her twenties or thirties in good health.

On this clonotype itself: A read error is possible here, since a much larger clone lies one base away. The chain carries TRBV6-5 and TRBJ1-5, with unresolved D. The CDR3 length is 12 residues. The germline V gene has CDR1 MNHEY and CDR2 SVGAGI. The V gene lost 7 bases and the J gene lost 6 bases, with 10 bases spanning the gap. CDR3 residues: CASNPVGQPQHF. CDR3 DNA sequence: TGTGCCAGCAACCCCGTAGGTCAGCCCCAGCATTTT.

A few counts support this clonotype. The rearrangement links TRBV7-9 to TRBJ2-5, with 7 bases that match TRBD2. The CDR3 length is 14 residues. Germline CDR1 SEHNR, CDR2 FQNEAQ (reference sequence). V lost 5 bases to trimming and J lost 5 bases; unmatched junction nucleotides: 8. The CDR3 DNA is TGTGCCAGCAGCCGGTCGGGGGGTCGGGAGACCCAGTACTTC. Translated, it gives CASSRSGGRETQYF.

This clonotype was counted between two and nine times. The chain carries TRBV9 and TRBJ1-1; 9 positions match TRBD1. V was pared by 9 bases and J by 1 base, with 7 bases of the junction left unmatched. The CDR3 loop spans 14 amino acids. Per the germline V gene, CDR1 is SGDLS and CDR2 is YYNGEE. This CDR3 is CATGQGPGNTEAFF. The CDR3 DNA reads as TGTGCCACAGGACAGGGGCCCGGGAACACTGAAGCTTTCTTT.

The rearrangement links TRBV6-2 or TRBV6-3 to TRBJ1-1; unclear D gene. The V gene lost 6 bases and the J gene lost 7 bases, with 9 bases spanning the gap. The CDR3 is 11 amino acids. Germline V lookup: CDR1 MNHEY, CDR2 SVGEGT. The CDR3 DNA follows: TGTGCCAGCAGGGAGAGGGTTGAAGCTTTCTTT. It translates to CASRERVEAFF.

This rearrangement joins TRBV7-9 to TRBJ1-1; D might be TRBD1 (6 bases). With 2 bases removed from V and 2 bases from J, the gap between germline ends came to 12 bases. The CDR3 runs 15 residues. The germline V gene has CDR1 SEHNR and CDR2 FQNEAQ (reference sequence). CDR3 amino acids: CASSLPGQINTEAFF. DNA of the CDR3: TGTGCCAGCAGCTTACCCGGACAGATAAACACTGAAGCTTTCTTT.

The V call is TRBV5-1, the J call TRBJ2-1, with 7 bases that match TRBD2. In germline, CDR1 is SGHRS, CDR2 YFSETQ. This CDR3 has 13 residues. V lost 5 bases to trimming and J lost 9 bases; unmatched junction nucleotides: 8. The CDR3 here is CASRVGSGVEQFF. CDR3 DNA sequence: TGCGCCAGCAGGGTGGGGAGCGGGGTTGAGCAGTTCTTC.

Remarks on this clonotype: A much larger clone lies one base from this, so it may be a read error. This chain uses TRBV20-1 with TRBJ2-1; D is ambiguous. V was pared by 0 bases and J by 5 bases, with 11 bases between. Germline lookup yields CDR1 DFQATT and CDR2 SNEGSKA (reference sequence). This CDR3 comprises 14 residues. The CDR3 sequence: CSARDVTGHNEQFF. The CDR3 DNA sequence: TGCAGTGCTAGAGATGTGACTGGCCACAATGAGCAGTTCTTC.

This clonotype appeared a few times. A much more abundant neighbour one base away suggests this may be a read error. The chain is built from TRBV7-2 and TRBJ2-7, with D unresolved. Germline CDR1 reads SGHTA; CDR2 reads FQGNSA. V lost 1 base and J lost 1, with 8 bases in between. CDR3 length: 14 amino acids. DNA for the CDR3: TGTACCAGCAGCTTAGGACCCAGTTCCTACGAGCAGTACTTC. It is translated as CTSSLGPSSYEQYF. Combining the CDR3 with reference TRBV7-2 and TRBJ2-7 gives the whole variable domain GAGVSQSPSNKVTEKGKDVELRCDPISGHTALYWYRQSLGQGLEFLIYFQGNSAPDKSGLPSDRFSAERTGGSVSTLTIQRTQQEDSAVYLCTSSLGPSSYEQYFGPGTRLTVT.

This clonotype was detected a few times. The chain has TRBV20-1 and TRBJ2-1, with 9 nucleotides matching TRBD2. The CDR3 extends over 17 amino acids. The V and J ends lost 1 base and 3 bases, in that order; junction bases with no gene match: 10. Germline values: CDR1 DFQATT, CDR2 SNEGSKA (reference sequence). Here the CDR3 DNA reads TGCAGTGCTAGAGGTCCGGGTAGCGGGGGATACTACAATGAGCAGTTCTTC. Its protein product is CSARGPGSGGYYNEQFF.

This chain uses TRBV6-4 with TRBJ2-1; D is unresolved. This CDR3 contains 15 residues. The germline V gene has CDR1 MRHNA and CDR2 SNTAGT. The V end was cut by 4 bases, the J end by 8 bases, with 18 bases between. CDR3 in DNA: TGTGCCAGCAGTGCCGAAACCGCGACCAGCGATGAGCAGTTCTTC. This gives the protein CASSAETATSDEQFF.

This clonotype has ten or more counts. The chain carries TRBV20-1 and TRBJ2-7; D possibly corresponds to TRBD1 (5 bases). The CDR3 is 14 residues long. V lost 1 base to trimming and J lost 5 bases, with 15 bases between them. CDR1 and CDR2 from the germline V gene are DFQATT and SNEGSKA (reference sequence). The CDR3 DNA reads as TGCAGTGCTAGAGGCACCGGACAATCTCACGAGCAGTACTTC. This gives the protein CSARGTGQSHEQYF.